The 20 T cell receptor beta chains below all came from one sample that was sequenced in a study of regulatory T cells in long-lasting Graves disease. This sample's time point: newly diagnosed GD, antithyroid drugs for less than 3 months. The TCR library used RNA extracted from PBMCs. Through Arm-PCR of CDR3 regions and iRepertoire HTBI primers, TCR beta libraries were built. TCRdb recomputed calls from the multiplex PCR reads with MiXCR, one row per CDR3 protein. The sample shows approximately 540,000 distinct CDR3 sequences, 12% of them seen only once. These data were also filed under a second study, of T cells in Graves' hyperthyroidism and ophthalmopathy.

Here the sequenced sample was peripheral blood mononuclear cells (PBMCs), taken at new diagnosis, from a patient treated with antithyroid drugs. These receptors all stem from a woman aged 25 to 45 with Graves disease.

This clonotype was counted many times. The rearrangement uses TRBV20-1 and TRBJ1-1; D is undetermined. The CDR3 extends over 12 amino acids. V was trimmed by 1 base and J by 7 bases, leaving 10 bases between them. Germline V lookup: CDR1 DFQATT, CDR2 SNEGSKA (reference sequence). The CDR3 bases are TGCAGTGCTAGAGGGACCTTTTATGAAGCTTTCTTT. It is translated as CSARGTFYEAFF.

This clonotype was recorded at least ten times. This chain links TRBV28 with TRBJ2-7, with TRBD2 matching 9 bases. Trimming took 3 bases from V and 4 from J; bases not matched to a gene: 10. Germline V CDR1 and CDR2: MDHEN, SYDVKM. The length of the CDR3 is 16 residues. The CDR3 region has the DNA TGTGCCAGCAGTTTCGGACATAGCGGGAGTATGTACGAGCAGTACTTC. Protein product: CASSFGHSGSMYEQYF.

This clonotype has a handful of counts. The chain joins TRBV7-9 to TRBJ2-7; TRBD1 might be the D (6 bases). CDR3 size: 13 residues. Germline V gives CDR1 SEHNR, CDR2 FQNEAQ (reference sequence). V lost 4 bases, J lost 2 bases, and 9 bases lay in between. The chain's CDR3 is CASSSNRAYEQYF. CDR3 sequence (DNA): TGTGCCAGCAGCTCCAACAGGGCCTACGAGCAGTACTTC.

This clonotype has at least ten counts. The rearrangement uses TRBV3-1 and TRBJ2-1, with 13 bases matching TRBD2. The CDR3 is 15 residues long. From germline, CDR1 is LGHDT and CDR2 YNNKEL (reference sequence). After removal of 1 base from V and 9 bases from J, the junction contained 3 bases not matched to a gene. The CDR3 nucleotides read TGTGCCAGCAGCCAAGTAACTAGCGGGAGGGTTGAGCAGTTCTTC. It translates to CASSQVTSGRVEQFF.

This clonotype was counted at least ten times. The chain recombines TRBV28 with TRBJ2-1; the D is unclear. V was shortened by 1 base and J by 6 bases, with 7 bases between the two germline ends. Germline CDR1 is MDHEN and CDR2 is SYDVKM. This CDR3 contains 13 residues. The CDR3: CASSLSQTNEQFF. The DNA of the CDR3 is TGTGCCAGCAGTTTATCACAGACCAATGAGCAGTTCTTC.

Ten or more counts support this clonotype. The chain has TRBV28 and TRBJ1-1; 7 nucleotides line up with TRBD1. This CDR3 comprises 15 residues. Germline trimming cut 8 bases from V and 4 bases from J; bases unmatched to any gene: 13. Germline values: CDR1 MDHEN, CDR2 SYDVKM. The CDR3 DNA reads as TGTGCCAGCTACCTGCACGGACAGGTGGGCACTGAAGCTTTCTTT. It specifies CASYLHGQVGTEAFF.

There are a few counts of this clonotype. This sequence joins TRBV7-9 and TRBJ2-5; 8 bases match TRBD1. The CDR3 loop spans 14 amino acids. CDR1 SEHNR and CDR2 FQNEAQ come from the germline V gene (reference sequence). Trimming took 5 bases from V and 3 from J; bases not matched to a gene: 5. CDR3 nucleotide sequence: TGTGCCAGCAGCAATACGGACAGGGAAGAGACCCAGTACTTC. It specifies CASSNTDREETQYF.

This clonotype was counted ten times or more. The chain couples TRBV12-3 or TRBV12-4 to TRBJ2-3, with D maybe TRBD1 (6 bases). V was trimmed by 10 bases and J by 4 bases, leaving 18 bases between them. The CDR3 length is 14 residues. The CDR3 DNA is TGTGCCACCACCTCAGGGGCTCTGGCAGATACGCAGTATTTT. It encodes CATTSGALADTQYF.

The sample holds a few counts of this clonotype. At one boundary the junction diverges from the germline segment, which might be a read error. The chain uses TRBV28 and TRBJ2-1, with D perhaps TRBD2 (5 bases). CDR3 length: 14 residues. Germline V CDR1 and CDR2: MDHEN, SYDVKM. CDR3 sequence: CASRPGLWNNGQFF. The DNA for the CDR3 is TGTGCCAGCAGACCCGGACTGTGGAACAATGGGCAGTTCTTC.

This rearrangement joins TRBV5-1 to TRBJ2-2; TRBD2 aligns across 8 bases. This CDR3 region has 19 residues. Unmatched junction bases numbered 11, after V lost 0 bases and J lost 1 base. Germline-derived CDR1 and CDR2 are SGHRS and YFSETQ. CDR3 DNA sequence: TGCGCCAGCAGCTTGGGAGAGTCGGGAGGGCCGTGGAACACCGGGGAGCTGTTTTTT. Its protein product is CASSLGESGGPWNTGELFF.

This clonotype has a handful of counts. The rearrangement uses TRBV5-1 and TRBJ2-4; perhaps TRBD2 as D (6 bases). CDR3 size: 14 residues. The germline gives CDR1 SGHRS, CDR2 YFSETQ. Trimming took off 4 bases at V and 5 bases at J, with 13 bases between the two ends. This CDR3 is CASSTGLSQNIQYF. The CDR3 coding sequence is TGCGCCAGCAGCACGGGACTCTCCCAAAACATTCAGTACTTC.

The V call is TRBV14, the J call TRBJ2-1, with 11 bases matching TRBD2. The germline V gene has CDR1 SGHDN and CDR2 FVKESK. J was trimmed by 9 bases and V by 0 bases; bases with no gene match: 22. The CDR3 covers 21 residues. CDR3 in DNA: TGTGCCAGCAGCCAAGATGCCCTCACCCTGATAGCGGGAGGGCCTGATTCTGAGCAGTTCTTC. Its translation is CASSQDALTLIAGGPDSEQFF.

This clonotype was seen ten or more times. The rearrangement links TRBV6-9 to TRBJ2-7; 9 positions agree with TRBD1. The germline gives CDR1 MNHGY, CDR2 SVAAGI. There are 16 residues in the CDR3. V lost 3 bases and J lost 3; bases outside the gene matches: 9. The chain's CDR3 is CASSYPLGQGNYEQYF. CDR3 DNA sequence: TGTGCCAGCAGTTACCCCCTGGGACAGGGAAACTACGAGCAGTACTTC.

This clonotype was picked up a small number of times. The genes are TRBV6-5 and TRBJ2-1, with D uncertain. CDR1 MNHEY and CDR2 SVGAGI come from the germline V gene. This CDR3 is 15 amino acids long. Between the trimmed V and J ends, which lost 0 bases and 0 bases, there was a span of 6 bases. This chain's CDR3 is CASSYSSPSYNEQFF. The CDR3 DNA sequence: TGTGCCAGCAGTTACTCTAGCCCCTCCTACAATGAGCAGTTCTTC.

The rearrangement uses TRBV20-1 and TRBJ2-4; D may match TRBD1 or TRBD2 (5 bases each). The ends were cut back, 0 bases at V and 0 bases at J, with 6 bases in the middle. In germline, CDR1 is DFQATT, CDR2 SNEGSKA (reference sequence). CDR3 size: 14 residues. CDR3 protein: CSAREGEAKNIQYF. The CDR3 DNA reads as TGCAGTGCTAGAGAGGGGGAAGCCAAAAACATTCAGTACTTC.

This clonotype came up once. V and J are TRBV12-3 or TRBV12-4 and TRBJ2-2; D is possibly TRBD1 or TRBD2 (5 bases each). The ends were cut back, 6 bases at V and 2 bases at J, with 16 bases in the middle. This CDR3 is 16 amino acids long. The CDR3 nucleotides read TGTGCCAGCAGATTGGGGCCGGGGATAAACACCGGGGAGCTGTTTTTT. It yields the protein CASRLGPGINTGELFF.

The gene calls are TRBV20-1 and TRBJ1-4; D gene unclear. Germline values: CDR1 DFQATT, CDR2 SNEGSKA (reference sequence). Between the trimmed V and J ends, which lost 3 bases and 2 bases, there was a span of 13 bases. This CDR3 spans 15 amino acids. Written as DNA, the CDR3 is TGCAGTGCTAGGAGAGCGCCGCGGACTAATGAAAAACTGTTTTTT. This translates into CSARRAPRTNEKLFF.

In this sample, this clonotype turned up a few times. The chain links TRBV29-1 to TRBJ2-3, with D hard to call. Germline CDR1 is SQVTM and CDR2 is ANQGSEA. Trimming left V 4 bases short and J 1 base short, with 9 bases between. CDR3 length: 13 residues. The CDR3 DNA follows: TGCAGCGTTGCCCCGTTTGGCACAGATACGCAGTATTTT. Translated, it gives CSVAPFGTDTQYF.

This clonotype appeared many times. The CDR3 protein is CASSANSIGAFF. CDR3 sequence (DNA): TGTGCCAGCAGTGCTAACAGTATCGGGGCTTTCTTT. This chain links TRBV12-3 or TRBV12-4 with TRBJ1-1, with no clear D. CDR3 length: 12 residues. Between the trimmed V and J ends, which lost 5 bases and 11 bases, there was a span of 15 bases.

In this sample, this clonotype turned up many times. Here the CDR3 DNA reads TGTGCCAGCAGCTTGGGGGTAGGCGATGAGCAGTTCTTC. Encoded protein: CASSLGVGDEQFF. This rearrangement joins TRBV7-3 to TRBJ2-1; D is perhaps TRBD1 or TRBD2 (5 bases each). The CDR3 sequence is 13 residues long. Germline V gives CDR1 SGHTA, CDR2 FQGTGA. The germline V and J ends were trimmed by 3 bases and 8 bases, with 11 bases remaining between them.